This paragraph reports one T cell receptor beta chain. Antigen: not known. V lost 5 bases and J lost 3, with 17 bases in between. The CDR3 consists of 15 residues. The V gene's germline CDR1 is SQVTM and CDR2 ANQGSEA. This sample is part of a study of tumor and adjacent non-tumor tissue in lung cancer. Study-wide results and limits: In normal lung, the top 100 clones were significantly more dominant than in tumor. Patients with more diverse tumor TCRs had worse survival.

TCRbeta libraries were built with three rounds of nested PCR, modified from ARM-PCR. MiXCR was run by TCRdb on the multiplex PCR reads, yielding one entry per CDR3 protein. The sample holds about 200,000 distinct CDR3 sequences, 70% to 75% seen once. This sample's RNA came from whole unsorted tissue. The receptor comes from a man aged 60-69 years with non-small cell lung cancer. Sequences were obtained from lung tumor tissue. The V gene is TRBV29-1, the J gene TRBJ1-5; D is perhaps TRBD1 (5 bases). In DNA form, the CDR3 reads TGCAGCGTTACTGAGGGGCAGAACCCCAATCAGCCCCAGCATTTT. Protein sequence: CSVTEGQNPNQPQHF.